Below, 11 T cell receptor beta chains from the same sample are listed, as sequenced in a study of shared clonotypes between healthy human individuals. Libraries were prepared by immunoSEQ multiplex PCR; TCRdb keeps only in-frame clonotypes and omits some of them. The repertoire holds some 660,000 clones, with around 73% as singletons. Sequenced material: memory CD4+ T cells sorted from blood. Subset meaning: CD45RA-negative fraction. The receptors come from a woman aged 25 to 45 in good health.

V is TRBV5-1 and J is TRBJ2-7; TRBD2 matches 8 bases. Losses at the gene ends were 4 bases for V and 2 bases for J; bases not matched to a gene: 5. The CDR3 is 14 amino acids. Germline-derived CDR1 and CDR2 are SGHRS and YFSETQ. The CDR3: CASSVTSGTYEQYF. The CDR3 DNA is TGCGCCAGCAGCGTCACTAGCGGTACCTACGAGCAGTACTTC.

This clone was observed a handful of times. This chain connects TRBV19 to TRBJ1-5; D call uncertain. Deletions cut 8 bases from V and 7 bases from J, with 15 bases between. Germline V gives CDR1 LNHDA, CDR2 SQIVND (reference sequence). The CDR3 is made up of 13 amino acids. The CDR3 spells CASHIMGRQPQHF. The CDR3 DNA reads TGTGCCAGTCATATAATGGGGAGACAGCCCCAGCATTTT.

The rearrangement uses TRBV28 and TRBJ2-7; 11 bases are a match to TRBD2. The CDR3 covers 15 residues. V lost 4 bases to trimming and J lost 4 bases; unmatched junction nucleotides: 6. Germline V gene data show CDR1 as MDHEN and CDR2 as SYDVKM. The CDR3 protein is CASSSPSGGIYEQYF. For the CDR3, the DNA is TGTGCCAGCAGTTCCCCTAGCGGGGGGATTTACGAGCAGTACTTC.

This chain links TRBV6-5 with TRBJ2-7; 10 bases line up with TRBD2. Germline V gene data show CDR1 as MNHEY and CDR2 as SVGAGI. V shed 5 bases, J shed 3 bases, and the junction held 7 bases outside the gene matches. CDR3 length: 15 amino acids. The CDR3 DNA reads as TGTGCCAGCAGTAATCCTAGCGGGAGTCTCTACGAGCAGTACTTC. Encoded protein: CASSNPSGSLYEQYF.

This clone was picked up one time. V is TRBV6-6 and J is TRBJ2-7; possible D gene TRBD2, 5 bases. Trimming took 3 bases from V and 9 from J, leaving 9 bases between them. Germline V lookup: CDR1 MNHNY, CDR2 SVGAGI (reference sequence). The CDR3 loop spans 11 amino acids. CDR3 residues: CASSYEGGQYF. CDR3 coding DNA: TGTGCCAGCAGTTATGAAGGAGGGCAGTACTTC.

This clone came up a few times. The V call is TRBV28, the J call TRBJ1-5; 7 bases are shared with TRBD1. Germline values: CDR1 MDHEN, CDR2 SYDVKM. This CDR3 spans 12 amino acids. V trimming: 8 bases; J trimming: 6 bases; junction bases outside the gene matches: 4. The CDR3 DNA follows: TGTGCCAGCGACAGGGAGGCTCAGCCCCAGCATTTT. This translates into CASDREAQPQHF.

J is TRBJ2-7 and V is TRBV2, with D hard to call. The CDR3 extends over 12 amino acids. V was trimmed by 6 bases and J by 7 bases, leaving 13 bases between them. CDR1 and CDR2 (germline): SNHLY, FYNNEI. DNA of the CDR3: TGTGCCAGCAGCCTTCCCCCTGGGGAGCAGTACTTC. This codes for CASSLPPGEQYF.

This clone was seen a handful of times. The V gene is TRBV11-3, the J gene TRBJ2-1, with 12 bases that match TRBD2. V was pared by 6 bases and J by 5 bases, with 8 bases of the junction left unmatched. Germline values: CDR1 SGHNT, CDR2 YENEEA. The CDR3 spans 16 residues. The CDR3 coding sequence is TGTGCCAGCAGGGATCTGAGGACTAGCGGGAACAATGAGCAGTTCTTC. This translates into CASRDLRTSGNNEQFF. The variable domain in full, completed from reference TRBV11-3 and TRBJ2-1, reads EAGVVQSPRYKIIEKKQPVAFWCNPISGHNTLYWYLQNLGQGPELLIRYENEEAVDDSQLPKDRFSAERLKGVDSTLKIQPAELGDSAVYLCASRDLRTSGNNEQFFGPGTRLTVL.

A word on this clone: The same CDR3 is also encoded by other DNA sequences in this sample. CDR3 sequence (DNA): TGCGCCAGCAGCTTGACGCTAAATGAGCAGTTCTTC. It is translated as CASSLTLNEQFF. The chain uses TRBV5-1 and TRBJ2-1, with D hard to call. This CDR3 has 12 residues. CDR1 and CDR2 (germline): SGHRS, YFSETQ. The ends were cut back, 1 base at V and 7 bases at J, with 6 bases in the middle.

The chain couples TRBV28 to TRBJ2-7; 9 bases line up with TRBD1. CDR3 length: 15 residues. CDR1 is MDHEN and CDR2 is SYDVKM in the germline V gene. After removal of 3 bases from V and 3 bases from J, the junction contained 6 bases not matched to a gene. In DNA form, the CDR3 reads TGTGCCAGCAGTTTTGGATGGACAGGGGACTACGAGCAGTACTTC. It translates to CASSFGWTGDYEQYF.

V usage is TRBV19 and J usage is TRBJ2-7; D might be TRBD2 (5 bases). This CDR3 has 19 residues. With 5 bases removed from V and 0 bases from J, the gap between germline ends came to 26 bases. Looked up from germline, CDR1 is LNHDA and CDR2 is SQIVND (reference sequence). The CDR3 coding sequence is TGTGCCAGTAGTCCCAACTCCCACTTCGACTACTACTACTCCTACGAGCAGTACTTC. This sequence encodes CASSPNSHFDYYYSYEQYF.